The rows below give T cell receptor beta chains drawn from one sample of a study of blood T cell dynamics during melanoma immunotherapy. Assay: immunoSEQ multiplex PCR; the TCRdb copy retains only in-frame clones and omits some. The table records 1,400 to 1,500 clones, about 70% of them present only once. Sequences were derived from central memory CD8+ T cells from blood, sampled from a patient treated with checkpoint blockade. These receptors all stem from a human donor with melanoma. Both conserved end residues are part of each CDR3. The D gene is left open where the match is weak. Only some rows state a clone size, as once, few, many or a class for expanded clones.

>.|TRBJ2-1|TRBD1|TRBV7-3
CASSLTQGAYNEQFF
TGTGCCAGCAGCTTAACACAGGGGGCCTACAATGAGCAGTTCTTC
>.|TRBJ1-5|.|TRBV19
CASSIRFNQPQHF
TGTGCCAGTAGTATCAGGTTTAATCAGCCCCAGCATTTT
>.|TRBJ2-7|TRBD1|TRBV19
CASSTRQGPYEQYF
TGTGCCAGTAGTACCCGACAGGGTCCCTACGAGCAGTACTTC
>.|TRBJ2-7|.|TRBV7-2
CASSLDGFGVYGQYF
TGTGCCAGCAGCTTAGACGGCTTTGGGGTCTACGGGCAGTACTTC
>.|TRBJ2-5|TRBD2|TRBV30
CAWSAGDETQYF
TGTGCCTGGAGCGCGGGAGATGAGACCCAGTACTTC
>few|TRBJ2-1|.|TRBV10-2
CASSEGSRVGKNEQFF
TGCGCCAGCAGTGAGGGGTCCAGGGTTGGGAAGAATGAGCAGTTCTTC
>.|TRBJ2-7|.|TRBV30
CAWREQGAEQYF
TGTGCCTGGAGGGAACAGGGAGCCGAGCAGTACTTC
>once|TRBJ2-2|TRBD2|TRBV7-2
CASSLRASGRAHTGELFF
TGTGCCAGCAGCTTACGGGCTAGCGGGAGGGCCCACACCGGGGAGCTGTTTTTT
>.|TRBJ2-6|.|TRBV29-1
CSVRGVSGANVLTF
TGCAGCGTTAGAGGGGTCTCTGGGGCCAACGTCCTGACTTTC
>.|TRBJ1-1|TRBD1|TRBV7-6
CASSLDYQGALWGTEAFF
TGTGCCAGCAGCTTAGATTATCAGGGGGCACTTTGGGGGACTGAAGCTTTCTTT
>once|TRBJ2-1|.|TRBV4-2
CASSQGVSKDEQFF
TGTGCCAGCAGCCAGGGGGTATCTAAGGACGAGCAGTTCTTC
>.|TRBJ2-1|TRBD2|TRBV4-2
CASSQDGRGGLAGDEQFF
TGTGCCAGCAGCCAAGATGGCCGGGGAGGACTAGCGGGAGATGAGCAGTTCTTC